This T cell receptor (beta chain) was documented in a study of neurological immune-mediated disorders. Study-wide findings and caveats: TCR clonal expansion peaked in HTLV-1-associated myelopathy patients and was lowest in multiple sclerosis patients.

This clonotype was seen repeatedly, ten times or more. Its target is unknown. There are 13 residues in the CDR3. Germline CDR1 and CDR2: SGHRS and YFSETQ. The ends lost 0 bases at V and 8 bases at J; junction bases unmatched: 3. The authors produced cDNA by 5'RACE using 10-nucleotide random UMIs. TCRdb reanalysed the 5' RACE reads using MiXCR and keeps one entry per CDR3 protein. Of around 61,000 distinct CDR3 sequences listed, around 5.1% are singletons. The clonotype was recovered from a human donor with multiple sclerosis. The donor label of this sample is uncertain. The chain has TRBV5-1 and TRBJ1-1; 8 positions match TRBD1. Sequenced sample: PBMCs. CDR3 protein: CASSLVPGGEAFF. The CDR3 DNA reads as TGCGCCAGCAGCTTGGTCCCAGGGGGCGAAGCTTTCTTT. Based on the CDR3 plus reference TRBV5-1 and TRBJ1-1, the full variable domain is KAGVTQTPRYLIKTRGQQVTLSCSPISGHRSVSWYQQTPGQGLQFLFEYFSETQRNKGNFPGRFSGRQFSNSRSEMNVSTLELGDSALYLCASSLVPGGEAFFGQGTRLTVV.